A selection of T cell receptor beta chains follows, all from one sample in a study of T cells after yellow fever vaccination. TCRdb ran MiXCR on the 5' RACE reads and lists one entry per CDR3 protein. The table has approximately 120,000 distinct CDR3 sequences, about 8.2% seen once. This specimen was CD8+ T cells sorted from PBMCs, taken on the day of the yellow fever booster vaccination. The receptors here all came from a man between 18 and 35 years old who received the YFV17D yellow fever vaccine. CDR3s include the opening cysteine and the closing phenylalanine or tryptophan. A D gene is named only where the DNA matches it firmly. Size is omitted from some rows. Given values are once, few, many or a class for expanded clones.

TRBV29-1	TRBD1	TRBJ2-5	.	TGCAGCGTTGGACAGGGGGTGGAAGAGACCCAGTACTTC	CSVGQGVEETQYF
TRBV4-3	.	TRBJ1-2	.	TGCGCCAGCAGCCAAGATCACCAGGGTGTAGCAGGGACCTTC	CASSQDHQGVAGTF
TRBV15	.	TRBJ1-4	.	TGTGCCACCAGCAGAGAGGGCACCTACGGAGAAAAACTGTTTTTT	CATSREGTYGEKLFF
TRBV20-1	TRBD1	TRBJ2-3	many	TGCAGTGCTGGACAGGCCCGGACAGATACGCAGTATTTT	CSAGQARTDTQYF
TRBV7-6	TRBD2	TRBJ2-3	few	TGTGCCAGCAGCTTAGGACTAGCGGGGGAGACGGATACGCAGTATTTT	CASSLGLAGETDTQYF
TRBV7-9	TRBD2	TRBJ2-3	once	TGTGCCAGCAGCTGGGAGGGGCGTGGAGATACGCAGTATTTT	CASSWEGRGDTQYF
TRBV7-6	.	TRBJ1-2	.	TGTGCCAGCAGCTATAGGACTCGGGAGGACTATGGCTACACCTTC	CASSYRTREDYGYTF
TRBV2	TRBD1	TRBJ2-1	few	TGTGCCAGCACGACAGGGGGGCAAAATGAGCAGTTCTTC	CASTTGGQNEQFF
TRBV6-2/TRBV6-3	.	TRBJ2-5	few	TGTGCCAGCAGTTACTCGCTAGCCGCTCGAGAGACCCAGTACTTC	CASSYSLAARETQYF
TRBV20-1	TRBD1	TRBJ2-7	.	TGCAGTGCTAGAGACCGGACAGGGTACTCCTACGAGCAGTACTTC	CSARDRTGYSYEQYF
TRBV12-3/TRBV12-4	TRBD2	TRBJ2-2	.	TGTGCCAGCAGTTTGGGTAGCGGGGGGACATCCAGGGAGCTGTTTTTT	CASSLGSGGTSRELFF
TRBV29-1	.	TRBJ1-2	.	TGCAGCGTTGAAGAGGTGGGCCGGACGTATGGCTACACCTTC	CSVEEVGRTYGYTF
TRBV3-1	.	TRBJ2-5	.	TGTGCCAGCAGCCCCTCCGCGTGGGGGAGAGGGACCCAGTACTTC	CASSPSAWGRGTQYF
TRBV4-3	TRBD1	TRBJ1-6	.	TGCGCCAGCAGCCACCCGGGACAGGGGACTTCCTCCTATAATTCACCCCTCCACTTT	CASSHPGQGTSSYNSPLHF
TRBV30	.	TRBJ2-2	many	TGTGCCTGGAGTGTCGGGGGTGAGACCGGGGAGCTGTTTTTT	CAWSVGGETGELFF
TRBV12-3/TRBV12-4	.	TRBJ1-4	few	TGTGCCAGCGGCCTAAGCGGCGGTAATGAAAAACTGTTTTTT	CASGLSGGNEKLFF
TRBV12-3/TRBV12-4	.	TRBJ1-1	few	TGTGCCAGCAGTTTCGGGGATTCCAGGGCTTTCTTT	CASSFGDSRAFF
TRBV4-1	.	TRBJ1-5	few	TGCGCCAGCAGTCACCAAGATATGGGACACTATCAGCCCCAGCATTTT	CASSHQDMGHYQPQHF
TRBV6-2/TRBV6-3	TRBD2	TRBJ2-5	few	TGTGCCAGCACCATACTAGCGGACCAAGAGACCCAGTACTTC	CASTILADQETQYF
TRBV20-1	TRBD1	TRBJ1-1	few	TGCAGTGCTACCCCGTGGACAGGGGCGAACACTGAAGCTTTCTTT	CSATPWTGANTEAFF
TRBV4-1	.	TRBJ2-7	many	TGCGCCAGCAGCCAAGGACAGGCCAGCTCCTACGAGCAGTACTTC	CASSQGQASSYEQYF
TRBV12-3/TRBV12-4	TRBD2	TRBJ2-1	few	TGTGCCAGCAGCCCAGGGACTAGCGGGGGGGGAAGCTCCTACAATGAGCAGTTCTTC	CASSPGTSGGGSSYNEQFF
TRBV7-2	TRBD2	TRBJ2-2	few	TGTGCCAGCAGCTTAAGAGGCTTCTCAGGAGCGGGGGGACCGAACACCGGGGAGCTGTTTTTT	CASSLRGFSGAGGPNTGELFF
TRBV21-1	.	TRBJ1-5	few	TGTGCCAGCAGCGCGAACCTCCGGGACAGGGGCGAAGGCAATCAGCCCCAGCATTTT	CASSANLRDRGEGNQPQHF
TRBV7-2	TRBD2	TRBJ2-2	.	TGTGCCAGCAGCGCCGGGACTACGAACACCGGGGAGCTGTTTTTT	CASSAGTTNTGELFF
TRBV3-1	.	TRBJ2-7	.	TGTGCCAGCAGCCCAGCAGGTGCAGCAACCTACGAGCAGTACTTC	CASSPAGAATYEQYF
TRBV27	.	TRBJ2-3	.	TGTGCCAGCAGTTTATCAGCACTAGCCGCCGGAGATACGCAGTATTTT	CASSLSALAAGDTQYF
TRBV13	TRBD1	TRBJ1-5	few	TGTGCCAGCAGCTCTTCGACAGGGGGGGATCAGCCCCAGCATTTT	CASSSSTGGDQPQHF
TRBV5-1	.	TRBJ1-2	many	TGCGCCAGCAGCTTGACGCCTGGAGACTATGGCTACACCTTC	CASSLTPGDYGYTF
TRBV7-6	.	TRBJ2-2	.	TGTGCCAGCGGTAACACCGGGGAGCTGTTTTTT	CASGNTGELFF
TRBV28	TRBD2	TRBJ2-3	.	TGTGCCAGCAGCTTTCTCCCGATAGCGGGGGTTAGCACAGATACGCAGTATTTT	CASSFLPIAGVSTDTQYF
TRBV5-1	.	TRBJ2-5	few	TGCGCCAGCAGCTTGAAGGACTCCTTGTACCAAGAGACCCAGTACTTC	CASSLKDSLYQETQYF
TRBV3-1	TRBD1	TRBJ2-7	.	TGTGCCAGCAGCCAAGCACAGGGGGGACGGGGGTTCTACGAGCAGTACTTC	CASSQAQGGRGFYEQYF
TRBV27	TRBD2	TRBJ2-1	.	TGTGCCAGCAGTTTCGGACTAGCGGGGCCCCGGCGGCAGTTCTTC	CASSFGLAGPRRQFF
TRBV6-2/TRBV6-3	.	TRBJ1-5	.	TGTGCCAGCAGTTACGCCCGGACTCTCCCCCCCAATCAGCCCCAGCATTTT	CASSYARTLPPNQPQHF
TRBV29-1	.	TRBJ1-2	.	TGCAGCGTTGAAGTCTGGGACGGTAACTATGGCTACACCTTC	CSVEVWDGNYGYTF
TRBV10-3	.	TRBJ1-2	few	TGTGCCATCACCTCTACACGGGTCTATGGCTACACCTTC	CAITSTRVYGYTF